This T cell receptor beta chain is from a study of blood T cell repertoires in COVID-19. Turning to the study itself: Acute and convalescent COVID-19 specimens originated in the United States, Italy and Spain. The cDNA or gDNA used as material had been derived from T cells, B-cell-depleted T cells, or PBMCs.

Seattle researchers signed up patients amid active infection and tracked them longitudinally. The authors' processing: By means of reference gene primer amplification, nucleated cell counts were estimated. The protocol was immunoSEQ multiplex PCR, while the TCRdb copy is restricted to in-frame clones and leaves out a portion. Clone size and the V and J calls come from that table; the DNA yielded D and trimming. Of just over 150,000 clones in the sample, about nine tenths were seen once. The clonotype comes from a man aged 25-40 years with COVID-19, enrolled during active disease. Sequences were obtained from peripheral blood.

The CDR3 reads CASSLLVASGSSYNEQFF. The CDR3 DNA reads as TGTGCCAGCAGCTTATTAGTCGCTAGCGGGAGCTCCTACAATGAGCAGTTCTTC. This chain connects TRBV11-2 to TRBJ2-1, with 10 bases fitting TRBD2. J lost 0 bases, V lost 2 bases, and 7 bases had no gene match. Germline assignment: CDR1 SGHAT and CDR2 FQNNGV. This CDR3 contains 18 residues.